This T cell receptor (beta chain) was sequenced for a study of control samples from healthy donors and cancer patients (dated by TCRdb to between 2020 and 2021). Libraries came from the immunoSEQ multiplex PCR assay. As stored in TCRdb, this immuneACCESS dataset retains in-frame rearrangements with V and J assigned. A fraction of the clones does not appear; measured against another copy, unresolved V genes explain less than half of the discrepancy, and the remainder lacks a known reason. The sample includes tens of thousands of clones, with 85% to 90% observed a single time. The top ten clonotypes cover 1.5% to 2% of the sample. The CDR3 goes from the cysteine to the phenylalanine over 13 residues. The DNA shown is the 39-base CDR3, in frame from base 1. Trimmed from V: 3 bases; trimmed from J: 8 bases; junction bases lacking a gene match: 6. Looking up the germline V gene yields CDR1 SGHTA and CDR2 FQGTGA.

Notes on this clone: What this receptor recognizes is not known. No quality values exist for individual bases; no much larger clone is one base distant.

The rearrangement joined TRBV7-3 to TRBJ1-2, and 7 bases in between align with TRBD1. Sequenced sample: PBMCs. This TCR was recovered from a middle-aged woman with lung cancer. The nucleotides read TGTGCCAGCAGCTTCCCGACAGGGTACGGCTACACCTTC. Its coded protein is CASSFPTGYGYTF.